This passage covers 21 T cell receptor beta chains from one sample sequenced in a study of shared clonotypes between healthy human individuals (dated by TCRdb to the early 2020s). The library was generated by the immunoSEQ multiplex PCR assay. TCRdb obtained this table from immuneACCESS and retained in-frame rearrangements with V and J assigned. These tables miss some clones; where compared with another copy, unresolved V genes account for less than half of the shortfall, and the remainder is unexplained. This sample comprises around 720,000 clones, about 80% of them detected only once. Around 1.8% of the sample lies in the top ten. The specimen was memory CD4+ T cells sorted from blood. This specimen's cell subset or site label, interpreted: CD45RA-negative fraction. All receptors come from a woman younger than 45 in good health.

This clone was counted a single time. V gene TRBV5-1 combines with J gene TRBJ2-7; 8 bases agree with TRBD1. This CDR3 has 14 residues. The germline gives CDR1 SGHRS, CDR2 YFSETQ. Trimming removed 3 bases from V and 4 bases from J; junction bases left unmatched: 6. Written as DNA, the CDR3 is TGCGCCAGCAGCTACACCGACAGGGGTTACGAGCAGTACTTC. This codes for CASSYTDRGYEQYF.

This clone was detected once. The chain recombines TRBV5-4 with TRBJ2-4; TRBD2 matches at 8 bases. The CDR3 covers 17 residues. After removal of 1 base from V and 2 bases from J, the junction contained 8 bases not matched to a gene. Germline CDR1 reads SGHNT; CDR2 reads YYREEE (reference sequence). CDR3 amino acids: CASSLSSLAGSKNIQYF. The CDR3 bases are TGTGCCAGCAGCTTGAGTTCGCTAGCGGGTTCCAAAAACATTCAGTACTTC.

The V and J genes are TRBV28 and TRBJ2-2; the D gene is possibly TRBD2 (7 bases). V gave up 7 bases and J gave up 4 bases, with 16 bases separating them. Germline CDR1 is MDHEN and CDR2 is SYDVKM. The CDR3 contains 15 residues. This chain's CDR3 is CASTPGGSGTGELFF. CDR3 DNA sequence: TGTGCCAGCACCCCGGGGGGCTCGGGCACCGGGGAGCTGTTTTTT.

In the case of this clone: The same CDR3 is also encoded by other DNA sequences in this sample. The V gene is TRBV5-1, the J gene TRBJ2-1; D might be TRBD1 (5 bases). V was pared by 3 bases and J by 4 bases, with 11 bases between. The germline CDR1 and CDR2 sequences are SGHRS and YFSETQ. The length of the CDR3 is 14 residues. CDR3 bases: TGCGCCAGCAGCTGGGGCAACTCGTACAATGAGCAGTTCTTC. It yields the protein CASSWGNSYNEQFF.

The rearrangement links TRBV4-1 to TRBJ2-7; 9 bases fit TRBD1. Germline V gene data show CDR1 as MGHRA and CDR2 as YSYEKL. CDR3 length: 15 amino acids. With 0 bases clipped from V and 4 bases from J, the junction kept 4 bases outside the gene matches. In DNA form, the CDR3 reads TGCGCCAGCAGCCAAGAATCGACAGGGGGGTACGAGCAGTACTTC. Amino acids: CASSQESTGGYEQYF.

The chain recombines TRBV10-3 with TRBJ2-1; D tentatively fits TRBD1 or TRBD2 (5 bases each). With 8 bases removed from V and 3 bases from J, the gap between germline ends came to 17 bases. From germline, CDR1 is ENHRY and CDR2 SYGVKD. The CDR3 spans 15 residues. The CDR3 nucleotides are TGTGCCATCGCTGCACCCGGGACCAGCTACAATGAGCAGTTCTTC. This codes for CAIAAPGTSYNEQFF.

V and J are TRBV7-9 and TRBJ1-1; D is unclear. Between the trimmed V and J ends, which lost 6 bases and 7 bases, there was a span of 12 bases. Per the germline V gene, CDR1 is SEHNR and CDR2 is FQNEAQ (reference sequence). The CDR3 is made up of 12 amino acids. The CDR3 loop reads CASRPGPGEAFF. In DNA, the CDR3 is TGTGCCAGCAGACCTGGGCCCGGTGAAGCTTTCTTT.

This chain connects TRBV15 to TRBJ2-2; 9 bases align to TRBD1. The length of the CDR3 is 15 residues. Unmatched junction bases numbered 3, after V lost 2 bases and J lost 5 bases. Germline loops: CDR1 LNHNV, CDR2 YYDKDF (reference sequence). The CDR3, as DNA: TGTGCCACCAGCAGATCCGGGACAGGGACCGGGGAGCTGTTTTTT. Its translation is CATSRSGTGTGELFF.

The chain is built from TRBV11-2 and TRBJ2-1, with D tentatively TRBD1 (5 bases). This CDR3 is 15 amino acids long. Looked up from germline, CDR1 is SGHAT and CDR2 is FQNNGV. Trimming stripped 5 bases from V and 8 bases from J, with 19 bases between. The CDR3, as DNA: TGTGCCAGCAGCACCCGGGCGGCTAGGGGCGATGAGCAGTTCTTC. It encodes CASSTRAARGDEQFF.

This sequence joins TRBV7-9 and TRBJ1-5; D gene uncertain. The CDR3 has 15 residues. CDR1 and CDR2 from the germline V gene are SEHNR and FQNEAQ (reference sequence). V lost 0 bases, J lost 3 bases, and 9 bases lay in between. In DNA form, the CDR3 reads TGTGCCAGCAGCTTAGCCAACGGACCCAATCAGCCCCAGCATTTT. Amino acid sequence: CASSLANGPNQPQHF.

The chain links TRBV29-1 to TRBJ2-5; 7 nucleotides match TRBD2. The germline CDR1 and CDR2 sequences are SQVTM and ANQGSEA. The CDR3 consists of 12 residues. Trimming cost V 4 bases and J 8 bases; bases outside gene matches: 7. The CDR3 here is CSVVGGSNTQYF. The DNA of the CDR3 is TGCAGCGTTGTGGGCGGGAGCAATACCCAGTACTTC.

CDR3 loop: CASSTDRSGNTIYF. The CDR3 region has the DNA TGTGCCAGCAGTACAGACAGGTCTGGAAACACCATATATTTT. This chain joins TRBV27 and TRBJ1-3, with a weak D call TRBD1 (6 bases). The ends were cut back, 5 bases at V and 1 base at J, with 9 bases in the middle. The germline gives CDR1 MNHEY, CDR2 SMNVEV (reference sequence). The CDR3 length is 14 residues.

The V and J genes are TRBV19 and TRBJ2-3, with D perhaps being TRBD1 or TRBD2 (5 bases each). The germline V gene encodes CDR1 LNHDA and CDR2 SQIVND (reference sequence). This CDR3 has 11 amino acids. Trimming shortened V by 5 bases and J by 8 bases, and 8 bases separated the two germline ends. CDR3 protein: CASSGGPTQYF. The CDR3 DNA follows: TGTGCCAGTAGTGGGGGTCCTACGCAGTATTTT.

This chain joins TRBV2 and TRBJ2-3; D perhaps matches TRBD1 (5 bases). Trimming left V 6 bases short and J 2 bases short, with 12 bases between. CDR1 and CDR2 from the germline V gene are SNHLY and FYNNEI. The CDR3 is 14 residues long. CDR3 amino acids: CASRGPLHTDTQYF. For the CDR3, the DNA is TGTGCCAGCAGGGGGCCGCTCCACACAGATACGCAGTATTTT.

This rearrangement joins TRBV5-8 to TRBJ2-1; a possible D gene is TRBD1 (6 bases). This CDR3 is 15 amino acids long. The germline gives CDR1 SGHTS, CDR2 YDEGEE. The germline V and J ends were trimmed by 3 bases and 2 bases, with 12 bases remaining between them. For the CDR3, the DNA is TGTGCCAGCAGCTCCCCGGGACAAACCTACAATGAGCAGTTCTTC. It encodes CASSSPGQTYNEQFF.

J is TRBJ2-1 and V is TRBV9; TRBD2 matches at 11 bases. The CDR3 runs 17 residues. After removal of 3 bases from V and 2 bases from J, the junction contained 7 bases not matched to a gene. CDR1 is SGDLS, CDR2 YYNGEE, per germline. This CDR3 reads CASSATTSGRTYNEQFF. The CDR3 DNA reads TGTGCCAGCAGCGCCACCACTAGCGGGAGAACCTACAATGAGCAGTTCTTC.

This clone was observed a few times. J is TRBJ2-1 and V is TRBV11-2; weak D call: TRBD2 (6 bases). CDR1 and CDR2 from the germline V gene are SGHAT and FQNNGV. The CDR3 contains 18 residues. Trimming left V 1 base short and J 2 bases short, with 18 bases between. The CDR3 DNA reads TGTGCCAGCAGCTTAGGTTTGACGGTGACTAGTGCCTACAATGAGCAGTTCTTC. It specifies CASSLGLTVTSAYNEQFF.

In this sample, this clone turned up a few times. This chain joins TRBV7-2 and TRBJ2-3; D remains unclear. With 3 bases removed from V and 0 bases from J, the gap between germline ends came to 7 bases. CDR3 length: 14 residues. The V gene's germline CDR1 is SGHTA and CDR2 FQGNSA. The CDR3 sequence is CASSFDGSTDTQYF. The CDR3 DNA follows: TGTGCCAGCAGCTTTGACGGTAGCACAGATACGCAGTATTTT.

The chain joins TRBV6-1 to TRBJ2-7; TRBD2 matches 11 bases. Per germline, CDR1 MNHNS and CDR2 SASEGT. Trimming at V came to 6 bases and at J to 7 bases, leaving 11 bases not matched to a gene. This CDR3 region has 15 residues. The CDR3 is CASSAGTSGAGEQYF. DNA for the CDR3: TGTGCCAGCAGCGCCGGGACTAGCGGAGCCGGGGAGCAGTACTTC.

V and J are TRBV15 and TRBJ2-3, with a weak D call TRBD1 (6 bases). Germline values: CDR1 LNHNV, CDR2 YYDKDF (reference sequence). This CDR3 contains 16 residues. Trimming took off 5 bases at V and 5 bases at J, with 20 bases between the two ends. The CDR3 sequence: CATSRRGSPQRDTQYF. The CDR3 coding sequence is TGTGCCACCAGCCGAAGGGGGAGCCCCCAGAGAGATACGCAGTATTTT.

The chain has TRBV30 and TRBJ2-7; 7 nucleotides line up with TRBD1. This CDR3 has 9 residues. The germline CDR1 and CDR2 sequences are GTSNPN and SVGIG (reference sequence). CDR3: CGRGYEQYF. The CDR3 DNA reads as TGTGGCAGGGGGTACGAGCAGTACTTC.